Below, 6 T cell receptor beta chains from the same sample are listed, as sequenced in a study of T-cell reconstitution after alpha-beta-depleted transplantation in children. Unique molecular identifiers were incorporated during preparation of the TCRbeta library. MiXCR, run by TCRdb on the PCR reads, gives a single entry per CDR3 protein. This table holds approximately 130,000 distinct CDR3 sequences, 9.5% to 10% found once. The sample in question was PBMCs, mostly from graft donor cells, obtained 180 days after TCRalphabeta/CD19-depleted stem cell transplant. These receptors all stem from a girl under three years old who had a stem cell transplant for combined immunodeficiency, so the T cells may come from the graft donor.

With respect to this clonotype: At one end, the junction sequence differs from germline, possibly due to a read error. The CDR3 region has the DNA TGCAGCGCTGAACCCTGGACTAGCGGGAGAGAACCCTCCTACAATGAGCAGTTCTTC. Protein: CSAEPWTSGREPSYNEQFF. The chain links TRBV29-1 to TRBJ2-1; 13 bases line up with TRBD2. The CDR3 length is 19 residues. Germline-derived CDR1 and CDR2 are SQVTM and ANQGSEA.

The CDR3 reads CSARPFGRETKVGEQFF. CDR3 bases: TGCAGTGCTAGACCCTTCGGACGGGAAACCAAGGTGGGTGAGCAGTTCTTC. The chain combines TRBV20-1 with TRBJ2-1; maybe TRBD2 (5 bases). CDR3 length: 17 amino acids. Germline values: CDR1 DFQATT, CDR2 SNEGSKA (reference sequence). Between the trimmed V and J ends, which lost 2 bases and 9 bases, there was a span of 26 bases.

The chain combines TRBV5-6 with TRBJ2-1, with a possible D match to TRBD2 (6 bases). The CDR3 consists of 13 residues. V was trimmed by 1 base and J by 6 bases, leaving 8 bases between them. Germline-derived CDR1 and CDR2 are SGHDT and YYEEEE. The chain's CDR3 is CASSLNGGNEQFF. CDR3 bases: TGTGCCAGCAGCTTGAACGGGGGCAATGAGCAGTTCTTC.

This clonotype was found a few times. The chain is built from TRBV6-5 and TRBJ1-6; tentative D call: TRBD1 (6 bases). Germline V gene sequence: CDR1 MNHEY, CDR2 SVGAGI. The CDR3 has 13 residues. V lost 2 bases and J 10 bases, leaving 9 bases between the germline ends. CDR3 bases: TGTGCCAGCAGTTACCAGGGGAGCTCACCCCTCCACTTT. As protein: CASSYQGSSPLHF.

This clonotype occurred a few times. Here the CDR3 DNA reads TGTGCCAGCACTAGACAGGGGGCGGTGACCGGGGAGCTGTTTTTT. As protein: CASTRQGAVTGELFF. The genes are TRBV12-3 or TRBV12-4 and TRBJ2-2; TRBD1 matches 10 bases. The CDR3 length is 15 residues. V trimming: 7 bases; J trimming: 5 bases; junction bases outside the gene matches: 7.

This chain links TRBV20-1 with TRBJ2-7, with D perhaps matching TRBD1 (6 bases). Germline assignment: CDR1 DFQATT and CDR2 SNEGSKA (reference sequence). The CDR3 loop spans 12 amino acids. The V and J ends lost 6 bases and 5 bases respectively, with 14 bases between them. The CDR3: CSAPGQLDEQYF. Here the CDR3 DNA reads TGCAGTGCCCCCGGACAGTTAGACGAGCAGTACTTC.